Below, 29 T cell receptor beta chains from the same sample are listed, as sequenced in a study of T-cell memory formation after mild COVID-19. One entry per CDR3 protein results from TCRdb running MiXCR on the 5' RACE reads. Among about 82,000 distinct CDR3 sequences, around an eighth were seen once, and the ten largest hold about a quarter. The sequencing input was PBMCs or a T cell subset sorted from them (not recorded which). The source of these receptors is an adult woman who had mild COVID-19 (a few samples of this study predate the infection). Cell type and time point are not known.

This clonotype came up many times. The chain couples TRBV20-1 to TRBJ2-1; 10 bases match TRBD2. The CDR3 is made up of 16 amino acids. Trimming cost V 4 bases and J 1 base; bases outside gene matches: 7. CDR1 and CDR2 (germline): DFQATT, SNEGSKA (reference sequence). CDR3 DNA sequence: TGCAGTGCTAAGCTAGCGGGAGTAAAGTCCTACAATGAGCAGTTCTTC. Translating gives CSAKLAGVKSYNEQFF.

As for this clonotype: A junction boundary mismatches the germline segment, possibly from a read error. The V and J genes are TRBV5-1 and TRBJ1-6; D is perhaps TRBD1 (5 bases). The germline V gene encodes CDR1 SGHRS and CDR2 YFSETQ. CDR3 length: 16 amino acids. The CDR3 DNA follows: TGCGCCAGCAGCTTGTCGGCCACAGGAAGAGGAGATATTCAGGAATTT. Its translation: CASSLSATGRGDIQEF.

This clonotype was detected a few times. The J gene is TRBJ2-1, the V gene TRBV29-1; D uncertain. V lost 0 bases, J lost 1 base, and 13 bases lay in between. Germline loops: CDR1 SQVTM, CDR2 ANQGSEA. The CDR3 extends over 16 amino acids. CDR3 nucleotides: TGCAGCGTTGAAGATCGTCTAGAACAGTCCTACAATGAGCAGTTCTTC. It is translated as CSVEDRLEQSYNEQFF.

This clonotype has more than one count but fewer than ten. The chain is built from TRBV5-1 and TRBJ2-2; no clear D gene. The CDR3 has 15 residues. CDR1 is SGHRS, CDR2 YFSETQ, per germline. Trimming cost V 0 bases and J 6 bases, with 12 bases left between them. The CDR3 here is CASSLVVEAPGELFF. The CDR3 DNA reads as TGCGCCAGCAGCTTGGTAGTAGAGGCCCCCGGGGAGCTGTTTTTT.

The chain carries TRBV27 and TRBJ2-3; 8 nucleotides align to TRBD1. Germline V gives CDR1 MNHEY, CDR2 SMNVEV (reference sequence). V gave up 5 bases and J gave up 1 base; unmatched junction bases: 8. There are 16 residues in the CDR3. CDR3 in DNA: TGTGCCAGCAGTCCATGGACAGGGTGGGGCACAGATACGCAGTATTTT. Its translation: CASSPWTGWGTDTQYF.

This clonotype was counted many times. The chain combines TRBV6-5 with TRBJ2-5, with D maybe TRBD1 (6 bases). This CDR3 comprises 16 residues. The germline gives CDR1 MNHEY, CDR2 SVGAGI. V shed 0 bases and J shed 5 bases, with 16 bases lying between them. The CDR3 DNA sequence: TGTGCCAGCAGTTACTCGAGAGACAGGACTCGGGAGACCCAGTACTTC. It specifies CASSYSRDRTRETQYF.

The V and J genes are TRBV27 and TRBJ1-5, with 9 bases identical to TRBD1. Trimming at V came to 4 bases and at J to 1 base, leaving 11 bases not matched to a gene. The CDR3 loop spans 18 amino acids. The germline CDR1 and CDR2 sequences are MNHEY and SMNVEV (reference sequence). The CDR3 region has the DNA TGTGCCAGCAGTTCCCAAGGGACAGGGAGTCAGAGCAATCAGCCCCAGCATTTT. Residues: CASSSQGTGSQSNQPQHF.

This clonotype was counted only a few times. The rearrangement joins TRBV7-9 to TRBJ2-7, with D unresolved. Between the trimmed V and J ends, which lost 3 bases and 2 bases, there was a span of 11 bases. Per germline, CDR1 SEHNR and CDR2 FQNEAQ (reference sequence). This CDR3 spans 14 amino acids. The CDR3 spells CASSFSAPTYEQYF. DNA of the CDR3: TGTGCCAGCAGCTTCAGCGCTCCTACCTACGAGCAGTACTTC.

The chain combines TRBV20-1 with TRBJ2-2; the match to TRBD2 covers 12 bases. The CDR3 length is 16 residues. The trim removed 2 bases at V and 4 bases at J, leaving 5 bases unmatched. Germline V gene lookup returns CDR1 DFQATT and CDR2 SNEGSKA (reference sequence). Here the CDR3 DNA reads TGCAGTGCTAGACAGCTAGCGGGGGGGCTCACCGGGGAGCTGTTTTTT. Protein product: CSARQLAGGLTGELFF.

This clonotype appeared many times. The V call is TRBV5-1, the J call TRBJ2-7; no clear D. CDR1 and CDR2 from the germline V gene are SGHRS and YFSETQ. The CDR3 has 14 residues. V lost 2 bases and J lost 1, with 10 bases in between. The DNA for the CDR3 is TGCGCCAGCAGCTTAGGTTCAGCTTCCTACGAGCAGTACTTC. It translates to CASSLGSASYEQYF.

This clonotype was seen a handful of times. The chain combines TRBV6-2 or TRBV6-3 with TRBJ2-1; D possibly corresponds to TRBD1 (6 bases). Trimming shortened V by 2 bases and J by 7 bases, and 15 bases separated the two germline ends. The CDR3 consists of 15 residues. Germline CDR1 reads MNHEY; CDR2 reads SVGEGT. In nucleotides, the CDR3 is TGTGCCAGCAGTTACGGCCGGGACATGGTGAATGAGCAGTTCTTC. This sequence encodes CASSYGRDMVNEQFF.

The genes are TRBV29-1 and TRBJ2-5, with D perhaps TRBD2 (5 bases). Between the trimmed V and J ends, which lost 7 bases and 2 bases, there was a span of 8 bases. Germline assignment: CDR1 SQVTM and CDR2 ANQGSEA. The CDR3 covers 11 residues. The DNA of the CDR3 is TGCAGCGCTGGACTGCAAGAGACCCAGTACTTC. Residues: CSAGLQETQYF.

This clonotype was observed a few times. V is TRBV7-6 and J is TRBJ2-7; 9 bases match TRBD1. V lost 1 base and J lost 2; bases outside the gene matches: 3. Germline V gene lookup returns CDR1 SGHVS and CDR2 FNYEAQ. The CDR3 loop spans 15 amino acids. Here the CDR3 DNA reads TGTGCCAGCAGCTTAGGAGGGACAGGGACCTACGAGCAGTACTTC. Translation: CASSLGGTGTYEQYF.

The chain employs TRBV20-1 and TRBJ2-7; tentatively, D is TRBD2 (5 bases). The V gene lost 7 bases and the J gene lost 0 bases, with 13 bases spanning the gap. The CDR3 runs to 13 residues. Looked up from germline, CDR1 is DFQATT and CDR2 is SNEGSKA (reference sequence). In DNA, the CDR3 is TGCAGTGGGACGGACTCAAGCTCCTACGAGCAGTACTTC. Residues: CSGTDSSSYEQYF.

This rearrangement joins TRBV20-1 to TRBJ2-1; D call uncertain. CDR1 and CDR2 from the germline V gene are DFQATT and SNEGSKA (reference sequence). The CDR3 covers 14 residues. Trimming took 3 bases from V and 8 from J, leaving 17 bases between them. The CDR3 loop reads CSASGRSTRDEQFF. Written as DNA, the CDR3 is TGCAGTGCTAGTGGCAGGTCCACTCGCGATGAGCAGTTCTTC.

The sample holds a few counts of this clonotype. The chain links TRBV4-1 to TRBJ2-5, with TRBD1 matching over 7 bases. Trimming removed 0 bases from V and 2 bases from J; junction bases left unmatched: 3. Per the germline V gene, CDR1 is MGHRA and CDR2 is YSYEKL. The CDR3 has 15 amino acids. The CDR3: CASSQETGLQETQYF. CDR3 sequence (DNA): TGCGCCAGCAGCCAAGAGACAGGGTTACAAGAGACCCAGTACTTC.

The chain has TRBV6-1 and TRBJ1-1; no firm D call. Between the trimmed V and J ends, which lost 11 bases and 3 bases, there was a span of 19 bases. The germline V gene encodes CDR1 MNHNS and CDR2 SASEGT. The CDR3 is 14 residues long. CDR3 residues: CAVMWNGADTEAFF. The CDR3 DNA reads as TGTGCCGTAATGTGGAATGGTGCGGACACTGAAGCTTTCTTT.

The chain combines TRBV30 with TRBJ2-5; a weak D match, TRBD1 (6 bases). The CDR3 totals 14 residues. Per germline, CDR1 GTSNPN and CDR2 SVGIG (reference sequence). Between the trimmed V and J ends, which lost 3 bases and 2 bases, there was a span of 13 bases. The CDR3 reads CAWRTKRGQETQYF. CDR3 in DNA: TGTGCCTGGAGAACAAAAAGGGGGCAAGAGACCCAGTACTTC.

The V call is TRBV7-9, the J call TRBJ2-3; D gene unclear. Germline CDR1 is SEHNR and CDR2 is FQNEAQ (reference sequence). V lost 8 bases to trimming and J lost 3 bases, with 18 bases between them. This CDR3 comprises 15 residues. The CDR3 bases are TGTGCCAGCGGCCTTACTACCCTTGGGACAGATACGCAGTATTTT. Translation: CASGLTTLGTDTQYF.

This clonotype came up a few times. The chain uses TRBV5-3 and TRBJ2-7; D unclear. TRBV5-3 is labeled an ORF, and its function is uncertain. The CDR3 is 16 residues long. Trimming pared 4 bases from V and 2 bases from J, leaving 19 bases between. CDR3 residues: CARSRATSLVPYEQYF. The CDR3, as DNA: TGTGCCAGAAGCCGAGCAACAAGCCTCGTTCCCTACGAGCAGTACTTC.

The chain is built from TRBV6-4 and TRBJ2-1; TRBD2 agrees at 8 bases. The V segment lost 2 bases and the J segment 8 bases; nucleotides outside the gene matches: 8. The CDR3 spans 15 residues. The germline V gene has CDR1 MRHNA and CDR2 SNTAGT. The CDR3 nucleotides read TGTGCCAGCAGTGACCCCCTAGCGGGTCTAGATGAGCAGTTCTTC. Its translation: CASSDPLAGLDEQFF.

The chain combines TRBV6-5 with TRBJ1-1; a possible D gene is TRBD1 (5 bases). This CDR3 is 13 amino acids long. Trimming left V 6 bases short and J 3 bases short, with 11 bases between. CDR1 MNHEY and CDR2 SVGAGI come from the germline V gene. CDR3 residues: CASRLWGDTEAFF. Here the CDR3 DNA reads TGTGCCAGCAGGCTTTGGGGGGACACTGAAGCTTTCTTT.

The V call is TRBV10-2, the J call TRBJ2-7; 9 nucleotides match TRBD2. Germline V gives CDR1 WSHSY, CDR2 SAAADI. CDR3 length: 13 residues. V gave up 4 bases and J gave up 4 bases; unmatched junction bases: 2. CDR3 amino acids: CASSARGGYEQYF. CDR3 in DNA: TGCGCCAGCAGTGCGCGGGGGGGTTACGAGCAGTACTTC.

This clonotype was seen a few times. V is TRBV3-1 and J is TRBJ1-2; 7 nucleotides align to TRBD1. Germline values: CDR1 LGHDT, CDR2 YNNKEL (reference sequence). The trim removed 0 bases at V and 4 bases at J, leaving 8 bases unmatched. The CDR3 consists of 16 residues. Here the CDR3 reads CASSQEGTGERYGYTF. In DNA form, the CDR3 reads TGTGCCAGCAGCCAAGAGGGTACAGGGGAGCGCTATGGCTACACCTTC.

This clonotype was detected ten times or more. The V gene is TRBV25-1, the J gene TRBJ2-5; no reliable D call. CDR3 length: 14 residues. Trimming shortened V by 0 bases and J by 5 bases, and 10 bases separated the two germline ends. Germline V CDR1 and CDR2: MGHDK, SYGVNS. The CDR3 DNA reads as TGTGCCAGCAGTGAATATAGCCTGACGGAGACCCAGTACTTC. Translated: CASSEYSLTETQYF.

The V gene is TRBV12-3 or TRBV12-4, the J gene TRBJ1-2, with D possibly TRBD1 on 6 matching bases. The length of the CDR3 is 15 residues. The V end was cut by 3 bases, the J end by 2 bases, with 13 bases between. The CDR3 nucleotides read TGTGCCAGCAGTTTCGAACAGGGACTGAACTATGGCTACACCTTC. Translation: CASSFEQGLNYGYTF.

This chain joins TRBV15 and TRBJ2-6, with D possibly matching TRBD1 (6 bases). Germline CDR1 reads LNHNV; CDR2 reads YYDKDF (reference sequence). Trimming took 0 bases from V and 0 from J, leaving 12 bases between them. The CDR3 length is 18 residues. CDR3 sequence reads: CATSREGTMNSGANVLTF. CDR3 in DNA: TGTGCCACCAGCAGAGAAGGGACAATGAACTCTGGGGCCAACGTCCTGACTTTC.

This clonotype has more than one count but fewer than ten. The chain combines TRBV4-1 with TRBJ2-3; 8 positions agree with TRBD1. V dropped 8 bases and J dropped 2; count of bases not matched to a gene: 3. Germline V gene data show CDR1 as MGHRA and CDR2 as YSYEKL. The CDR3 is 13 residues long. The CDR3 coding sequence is TGCGCCAGCGGGGACAGGACCACAGATACGCAGTATTTT. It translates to CASGDRTTDTQYF.

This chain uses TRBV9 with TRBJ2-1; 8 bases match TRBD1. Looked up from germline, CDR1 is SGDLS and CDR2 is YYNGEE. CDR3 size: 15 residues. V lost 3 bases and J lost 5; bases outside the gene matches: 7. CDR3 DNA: TGTGCCAGCAGCGCTTCAGGGGGCGTAGACAATGAGCAGTTCTTC. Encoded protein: CASSASGGVDNEQFF.